The next 31 T cell receptor beta chains were all read from a single sample in a study of T cells in women clearing cervical HPV infection. TCRdb keeps only in-frame clones here, not all; method: immunoSEQ multiplex PCR. This listing includes roughly 28,000 clones. Material for sequencing was blood buffy coat. The receptors were sampled from a woman aged 18-70 years with a cervical HPV16 infection that either progressed to CIN3+ or cleared (not recorded which).

As for this clone: The read gets to within 3 residues of the CDR3 end, and the germline J gene fills in the rest. This chain links TRBV27 with TRBJ2-3; 7 nucleotides line up with TRBD1. The junction had 7 bases not matched to a gene; V was cut back by 4 bases and J by 0 bases. Germline-derived CDR1 and CDR2 are MNHEY and SMNVEV (reference sequence). The CDR3 has 16 residues. The covered CDR3 bases are TGTGCCAGCAGTTCGCACAGGGGAACTAGCACAGATACG. The encoded protein is CASSSHRGTSTDT. The entire CDR3 is CASSSHRGTSTDTQYF.

Points on this clone: The read falls 3 residues short of the CDR3 end, and the missing part is taken from the germline J gene. The V gene is TRBV25-1, the J gene TRBJ2-7; D unresolved. Germline V CDR1 and CDR2: MGHDK, SYGVNS. This CDR3 contains 12 residues. With 2 bases removed from V and 4 bases from J, the gap between germline ends came to 6 bases. The CDR3 bases that were read are TGTGCCAGCAGTGAACATCATTACGAG. It codes for CASSEHHYE. The CDR3 in full is CASSEHHYEQYF.

For this clone: The read falls 3 residues short of the CDR3 end, and the missing part is taken from the germline J gene. The chain has TRBV6-1 and TRBJ2-7, with D uncertain. The CDR3 runs 12 residues. Trimming stripped 2 bases from V and 4 bases from J, with 6 bases between. The germline V gene has CDR1 MNHNS and CDR2 SASEGT. This CDR3 is CASSESRYEQYF. The sequenced CDR3 bases are TGTGCCAGCAGTGAAAGCCGATACGAG.

A remark on this clone: Read data end 3 residues before the CDR3 end; the end is taken from the germline J gene. The chain recombines TRBV5-6 with TRBJ2-5, with a weak D call TRBD1 (5 bases). The germline V gene encodes CDR1 SGHDT and CDR2 YYEEEE. This CDR3 has 14 residues. V was shortened by 4 bases and J by 5 bases, with 15 bases between the two germline ends. This CDR3 is CASSGRQQWETQYF. CDR3 bases read: TGTGCCAGCAGCGGTAGACAGCAATGGGAGACC.

A remark on this clone: The observed sequence ends 3 residues before the CDR3 terminus, with the missing tail filled in from the germline J gene. This sequence joins TRBV7-4 and TRBJ1-2; the match to TRBD1 covers 8 bases. Germline V CDR1 and CDR2: SGHVT, SQSDAQ. Trimming at V came to 2 bases and at J to 4 bases, leaving 6 bases not matched to a gene. The CDR3 spans 15 residues. Incomplete CDR3 DNA: TGTGCCAGCAGCTTAAAGACGGGGACAGGCTATGGC. Its protein product is CASSLKTGTGYG. The entire CDR3 sequence reads CASSLKTGTGYGYTF.

On this clone: The read terminates 3 residues before the CDR3 end, so the remaining end is supplied by the germline J gene. This sequence joins TRBV4-1 and TRBJ1-2; 7 nucleotides line up with TRBD1. The CDR3 sequence is 14 residues long. CDR1 and CDR2 (germline): MGHRA, YSYEKL. CDR3 DNA (partial): TGCGCCAGCAGCCATGGGGACAGAATAAGGGGC. This sequence encodes CASSHGDRIRG. The full CDR3 reads CASSHGDRIRGYTF.

To note about this clone: The CDR3 is cut off 3 residues early in the read; its end comes from the germline J gene. This chain uses TRBV2 with TRBJ1-5, with TRBD1 matching over 7 bases. This CDR3 is built from 14 residues. CDR1 is SNHLY, CDR2 FYNNEI, per germline. J lost 0 bases, V lost 8 bases, and 4 bases had no gene match. CDR3 sequence: CASQQGGSNQPQHF. CDR3 DNA (partial): TGTGCCAGCCAGCAGGGGGGTAGCAATCAGCCC.

Comment on this clone: The read gets to within 3 residues of the CDR3 end, and the germline J gene fills in the rest. V usage is TRBV27 and J usage is TRBJ2-1; 9 nucleotides align to TRBD2. Losses at the gene ends were 6 bases for V and 8 bases for J; bases not matched to a gene: 5. CDR1 is MNHEY, CDR2 SMNVEV, per germline (reference sequence). The CDR3 runs 13 residues. CDR3 residues: CASRREGRDEQFF. The CDR3 bases that were read are TGTGCCAGCAGGCGGGAGGGTCGGGATGAG.

Of note for this clone: The read ends 3 residues before the CDR3 terminus; that terminus is restored from the germline J gene. The J gene is TRBJ1-1, the V gene TRBV6-2 or TRBV6-3; D not certain. This CDR3 region has 14 residues. V was clipped by 2 bases and J by 0 bases, with 7 bases between them. CDR1 is MNHEY and CDR2 is SVGEGT in the germline V gene. CDR3 residues: CASSYGLLNTEAFF. The covered CDR3 bases are TGTGCCAGCAGTTACGGACTGTTGAACACTGAA.

With regard to this clone: The CDR3 end falls 3 residues outside the read, so it is completed with the germline J gene. V usage is TRBV10-3 and J usage is TRBJ1-2; perhaps TRBD1 as D (5 bases). From germline, CDR1 is ENHRY and CDR2 SYGVKD. The CDR3 consists of 12 residues. The sequenced part of the CDR3 DNA is TGTGCCATCAGTGATGTCGAGGGGGGC. Translation gives CAISDVEGG. The whole CDR3 region reads CAISDVEGGYTF.

Notes on this clone: The read halts 3 residues ahead of the CDR3 end, with the missing end drawn from the germline J gene. The chain employs TRBV5-4 and TRBJ2-3; a weak D match, TRBD1 (6 bases). Germline V gene sequence: CDR1 SGHNT, CDR2 YYREEE (reference sequence). The CDR3 has 14 amino acids. V shed 4 bases and J shed 2 bases, with 11 bases lying between them. The CDR3 sequence is CASSTRQDTDTQYF. The part of the CDR3 DNA that was read is TGTGCCAGCAGCACAAGACAGGACACAGATACG.

A remark on this clone: Read sequence stops 3 residues before the CDR3 end, and the germline J gene provides the missing end. V is TRBV7-6 and J is TRBJ2-3, with TRBD2 identical over 8 bases. The CDR3 is 14 amino acids. The germline V gene encodes CDR1 SGHVS and CDR2 FNYEAQ. CDR3 sequence reads: CASSLDTGLVTQYF. CDR3 bases read: TGTGCCAGCAGCTTAGATACGGGACTAGTCACG.

With respect to this clone: The CDR3 end lies 3 residues beyond the end of the read and is filled in from the germline J gene. The gene calls are TRBV18 and TRBJ2-1; D is ambiguous. V was shortened by 0 bases and J by 0 bases, with 9 bases between the two germline ends. This CDR3 spans 16 amino acids. CDR1 and CDR2 (germline): KGHSH, LQKENI. The CDR3 sequence is CASSPPGINSYNEQFF. The sequenced CDR3 bases are TGTGCCAGCTCACCACCAGGCATTAACTCCTACAATGAG.

About this clone itself: The DNA ends 3 residues before the CDR3 does, and the rest of the CDR3 is filled in from the germline J gene. At the DNA level, this CDR3 is encoded by other sequences in the same sample as well. The J gene is TRBJ1-2, the V gene TRBV2, with TRBD1 matching 7 bases. This CDR3 contains 13 residues. V was clipped by 4 bases and J by 4 bases; unmatched bases: 3. Germline CDR1 reads SNHLY; CDR2 reads FYNNEI. The CDR3 bases that were read are TGTGCCAGCAGTGGACAGGGCGGCTATGGC. Translation: CASSGQGGYG. From start to end, the CDR3 is CASSGQGGYGYTF.

On this clone: Coverage ceases 3 residues before the CDR3 finishes, and the germline J gene fills in the end. The rearrangement joins TRBV2 to TRBJ2-3, with TRBD1 identical over 11 bases. CDR1 is SNHLY and CDR2 is FYNNEI in the germline V gene. Trimming took 5 bases from V and 3 from J; bases not matched to a gene: 4. This CDR3 region has 15 residues. The CDR3 DNA, read in part, is TGTGCCAGCAGTCCCGGGACAGGGGGGACAGATACG. This sequence encodes CASSPGTGGTDT. The full CDR3 is CASSPGTGGTDTQYF.

With regard to this clone: The read gets to within 3 residues of the CDR3 end, and the germline J gene fills in the rest. The V call is TRBV10-2, the J call TRBJ2-1, with 11 bases fitting TRBD2. This CDR3 is 14 amino acids long. From germline, CDR1 is WSHSY and CDR2 SAAADI. J gave up 9 bases and V 11 bases, and 12 bases lay outside the gene matches. The part of the CDR3 DNA that was read is TGCGCCGGAGCCCCAGAACTAGCGGGGGTTGAG. Its protein product is CAGAPELAGVE. The CDR3 reads in full as CAGAPELAGVEQFF.

About this clone: The read halts 3 residues ahead of the CDR3 end, with the missing end drawn from the germline J gene. The chain joins TRBV18 to TRBJ2-2; 12 positions agree with TRBD1. The V and J ends lost 3 bases and 3 bases, in that order; junction bases with no gene match: 8. Germline CDR1 reads KGHSH; CDR2 reads LQKENI. This CDR3 is 18 amino acids long. The CDR3 reads CASSPSRDRGRDTGELFF. The sequenced CDR3 bases are TGTGCCAGCTCACCGTCCCGGGACAGGGGGCGAGACACCGGGGAG.

Worth noting for this clone: Read data end 3 residues before the CDR3 end; the end is taken from the germline J gene. V usage is TRBV7-9 and J usage is TRBJ2-7; 10 bases are a match to TRBD1. Germline lookup yields CDR1 SEHNR and CDR2 FQNEAQ (reference sequence). The ends lost 5 bases at V and 2 bases at J; junction bases unmatched: 3. The CDR3 totals 14 residues. The part of the CDR3 DNA that was read is TGTGCCAGCAGCGCCGGGACAGGGGCCTACGAG. This sequence encodes CASSAGTGAYE. The CDR3 reads in full as CASSAGTGAYEQYF. Supplemented by reference TRBV7-9 and TRBJ2-7, the full variable domain reads DTGVSQNPRHKITKRGQNVTFRCDPISEHNRLYWYRQTLGQGPEFLTYFQNEAQLEKSRLLSDRFSAERPKGSFSTLEIQRTEQGDSAMYLCASSAGTGAYEQYFGPGTRLTVT.

On this clone: The read finishes 3 residues shy of the CDR3 end, and the germline J gene is used to complete it. The V and J genes are TRBV4-1 and TRBJ2-1; 12 nucleotides align to TRBD2. Germline CDR1 is MGHRA and CDR2 is YSYEKL. The V gene end was trimmed by 0 bases and the J gene end by 9 bases; junction bases not matched to a gene: 9. The CDR3 contains 17 residues. Incomplete CDR3 DNA: TGCGCCAGCAGCCAAGATACCACTAGCGGGGGGTGGGGTGAG. Protein sequence: CASSQDTTSGGWGE. In full, the CDR3 is CASSQDTTSGGWGEQFF.

In the case of this clone: From the germline J gene comes the end of the CDR3, since the read stops 3 residues before it. The chain links TRBV19 to TRBJ1-2, with no clear D. The CDR3 consists of 14 residues. Germline V gene data show CDR1 as LNHDA and CDR2 as SQIVND (reference sequence). This chain's CDR3 is CASSISIGRDTYTF. CDR3 bases read: TGTGCCAGTAGTATTAGTATCGGGCGGGATACC. Variable domain in full (rest from reference TRBV19 and TRBJ1-2): DGGITQSPKYLFRKEGQNVTLSCEQNLNHDAMYWYRQDPGQGLRLIYYSQIVNDFQKGDIAEGYSVSREKKESFPLTVTSAQKNPTAFYLCASSISIGRDTYTFGSGTRLTVV.

To note about this clone: The CDR3 goes on 3 residues after the read ends, and that part is filled in from the germline J gene. The rearrangement uses TRBV20-1 and TRBJ2-1; D possibly corresponds to TRBD2 (5 bases). The length of the CDR3 is 13 residues. Trimming shortened V by 1 base and J by 7 bases, and 11 bases separated the two germline ends. Germline V gene lookup returns CDR1 DFQATT and CDR2 SNEGSKA (reference sequence). CDR3 DNA, as far as it was read: TGCAGTGCTAGAGGGGAGCGGTGGAATGAG. Protein: CSARGERWNE. The CDR3 in full is CSARGERWNEQFF.

Worth noting for this clone: The read halts 3 residues ahead of the CDR3 end, with the missing end drawn from the germline J gene. The chain links TRBV20-1 to TRBJ2-7; perhaps TRBD2 as D (6 bases). V dropped 3 bases and J dropped 5 bases, with 20 bases sitting between them. CDR1 is DFQATT, CDR2 SNEGSKA, per germline (reference sequence). The CDR3 contains 15 residues. CDR3: CSASLGTRARNEQYF. CDR3 bases read: TGCAGTGCTAGTCTAGGGACTCGGGCGAGGAACGAG.

For this clone: From the germline J gene comes the end of the CDR3, since the read stops 3 residues before it. The genes are TRBV18 and TRBJ1-1; 7 bases fit TRBD1. Trimming removed 1 base from V and 4 bases from J; junction bases left unmatched: 3. Germline assignment: CDR1 KGHSH and CDR2 LQKENI. The CDR3 totals 14 residues. CDR3 sequence reads: CASSPQGAFTEAFF. The sequenced part of the CDR3 DNA is TGTGCCAGCTCACCACAGGGGGCCTTCACTGAA.

About this clone itself: The observed sequence ends 3 residues before the CDR3 terminus, with the missing tail filled in from the germline J gene. The chain employs TRBV18 and TRBJ2-7; D might be TRBD1 (7 bases). The V and J ends lost 3 bases and 3 bases respectively, with 15 bases between them. The CDR3 length is 15 residues. Germline V lookup: CDR1 KGHSH, CDR2 LQKENI. The CDR3 loop reads CASSPRRDRLYEQYF. The part of the CDR3 DNA that was read is TGTGCCAGCTCACCGAGGAGGGACAGACTCTACGAG.

In regard to this clone: The read finishes 3 residues shy of the CDR3 end, and the germline J gene is used to complete it. This sequence joins TRBV19 and TRBJ2-2; possible D gene TRBD1, 6 bases. This CDR3 has 15 amino acids. The V and J ends lost 6 bases and 6 bases respectively, with 17 bases between them. The germline V gene encodes CDR1 LNHDA and CDR2 SQIVND (reference sequence). CDR3 region: CASRATNRVSGELFF. The part of the CDR3 DNA that was read is TGTGCCAGTAGGGCCACTAACAGGGTCTCCGGGGAG.

On this clone: The read is 3 residues too short to cover the CDR3 end, so that end is filled in from the germline J gene. This chain connects TRBV20-1 to TRBJ2-4, with D possibly matching TRBD1 (5 bases). Trimming left V 3 bases short and J 9 bases short, with 12 bases between. This CDR3 has 12 residues. Germline V lookup: CDR1 DFQATT, CDR2 SNEGSKA (reference sequence). The CDR3 sequence: CSAREGDGIQYF. CDR3 bases read: TGCAGTGCTAGGGAAGGGGATGGCATT.

To note about this clone: The observed sequence ends 3 residues before the CDR3 terminus, with the missing tail filled in from the germline J gene. The chain recombines TRBV5-1 with TRBJ1-6, with 9 bases aligning to TRBD1. This CDR3 comprises 15 residues. The V gene end was trimmed by 1 base and the J gene end by 9 bases; junction bases not matched to a gene: 5. Per the germline V gene, CDR1 is SGHRS and CDR2 is YFSETQ. This chain's CDR3 is CASSLLGQGGSPLHF. The part of the CDR3 DNA that was read is TGCGCCAGCAGCTTGCTGGGACAGGGAGGTTCACCC.

About this clone: The CDR3 end lies 3 residues beyond the end of the read and is filled in from the germline J gene. The chain uses TRBV5-1 and TRBJ2-5, with TRBD1 matching 8 bases. The CDR3 is made up of 15 amino acids. The ends lost 0 bases at V and 1 base at J; junction bases unmatched: 2. Per the germline V gene, CDR1 is SGHRS and CDR2 is YFSETQ. The CDR3 bases that were read are TGCGCCAGCAGCTTGGGGGGGACAGGCCAAGAGACC. Translating gives CASSLGGTGQET. In full, the CDR3 reads CASSLGGTGQETQYF.

The CDR3 is CASSADRGVEAFF. CDR3 DNA (partial): TGTGCCAGTAGTGCGGACAGGGGGGTAGAA. The V gene is TRBV19, the J gene TRBJ1-1, with 10 bases that match TRBD1. The CDR3 goes on 3 residues after the read ends, and that part is filled in from the germline J gene. The length of the CDR3 is 13 residues. Germline V gives CDR1 LNHDA, CDR2 SQIVND (reference sequence).

Concerning this clone: The read falls 3 residues short of the CDR3 end, and the missing part is taken from the germline J gene. Additional DNA sequences in this sample encode the identical CDR3. This chain connects TRBV27 to TRBJ1-2, with 8 bases that match TRBD1. Germline V gene sequence: CDR1 MNHEY, CDR2 SMNVEV (reference sequence). The CDR3 runs to 13 residues. CDR3 DNA, as far as it was read: TGTGCCAGCAGTTCACGGACAGGGACCGGC. Translating gives CASSSRTGTG. The whole CDR3 reads CASSSRTGTGYTF.

As concerns this clone: The read ends 3 residues shy of where the CDR3 ends; the end is completed using the germline J gene. The rearrangement links TRBV7-9 to TRBJ2-2; D is perhaps TRBD1 (5 bases). Germline V gene sequence: CDR1 SEHNR, CDR2 FQNEAQ (reference sequence). This CDR3 spans 14 amino acids. V lost 2 bases, J lost 1 base, and 5 bases lay in between. Partial CDR3 DNA: TGTGCCAGCAGCTTACAGGGGAACACCGGGGAG. As protein: CASSLQGNTGE. In full, the CDR3 reads CASSLQGNTGELFF.